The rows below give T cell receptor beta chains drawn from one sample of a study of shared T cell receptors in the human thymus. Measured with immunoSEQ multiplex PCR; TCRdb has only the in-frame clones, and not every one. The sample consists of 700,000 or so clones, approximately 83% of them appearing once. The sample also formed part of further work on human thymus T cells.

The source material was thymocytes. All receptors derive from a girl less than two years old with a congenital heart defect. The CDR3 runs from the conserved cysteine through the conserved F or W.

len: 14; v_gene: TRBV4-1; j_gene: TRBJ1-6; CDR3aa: CASSQDGPNSPLHF
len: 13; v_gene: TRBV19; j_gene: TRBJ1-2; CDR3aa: CASSPGVVKGYTF
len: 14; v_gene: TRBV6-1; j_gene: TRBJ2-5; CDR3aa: CASSESSGGETQYF
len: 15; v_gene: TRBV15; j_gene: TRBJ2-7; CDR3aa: CATSSTRAGGYEQYF
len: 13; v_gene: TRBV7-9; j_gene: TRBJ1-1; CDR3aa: CASIPLSTSEAFF
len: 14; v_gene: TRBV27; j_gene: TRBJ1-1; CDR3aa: CASSLFGGRTEAFF
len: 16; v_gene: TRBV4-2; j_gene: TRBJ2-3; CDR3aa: CASARTGTSGATAQGF
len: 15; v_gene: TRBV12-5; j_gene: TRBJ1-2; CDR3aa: CASGLADPGDYGYTF
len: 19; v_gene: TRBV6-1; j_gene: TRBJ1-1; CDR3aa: CASSADIGAIGASGTEAFF
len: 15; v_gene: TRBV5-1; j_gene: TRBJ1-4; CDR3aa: CASTPRAGGNEKLFF
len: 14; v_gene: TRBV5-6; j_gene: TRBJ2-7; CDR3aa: CASKRLAYIYEQYF
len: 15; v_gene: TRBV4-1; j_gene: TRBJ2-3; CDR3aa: CASSHGGRGTDTQYF
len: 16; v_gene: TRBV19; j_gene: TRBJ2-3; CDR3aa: CASSMLAGGQPDTQYF
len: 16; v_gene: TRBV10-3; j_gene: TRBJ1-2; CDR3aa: CAISVPSDRGGYGYTF
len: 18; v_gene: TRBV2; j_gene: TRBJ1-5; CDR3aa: CASSELPTGLTGDQPQHF
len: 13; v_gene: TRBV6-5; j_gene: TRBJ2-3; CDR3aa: CASNSRSYDTQYF
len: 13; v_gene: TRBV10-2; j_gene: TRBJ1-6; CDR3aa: CASQTGGWSPLHF
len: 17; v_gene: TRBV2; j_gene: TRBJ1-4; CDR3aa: CASSRQGDFPTNEKLFF
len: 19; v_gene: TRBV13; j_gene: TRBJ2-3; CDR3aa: CASSLALQRTTGMTDTQYF
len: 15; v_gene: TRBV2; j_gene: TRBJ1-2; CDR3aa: CASRQGTGGWYGYTF
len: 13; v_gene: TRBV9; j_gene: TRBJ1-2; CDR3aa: CASSVDPGNGYTF
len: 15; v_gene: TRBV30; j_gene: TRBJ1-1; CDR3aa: CAWSMKGVKDTEAFF